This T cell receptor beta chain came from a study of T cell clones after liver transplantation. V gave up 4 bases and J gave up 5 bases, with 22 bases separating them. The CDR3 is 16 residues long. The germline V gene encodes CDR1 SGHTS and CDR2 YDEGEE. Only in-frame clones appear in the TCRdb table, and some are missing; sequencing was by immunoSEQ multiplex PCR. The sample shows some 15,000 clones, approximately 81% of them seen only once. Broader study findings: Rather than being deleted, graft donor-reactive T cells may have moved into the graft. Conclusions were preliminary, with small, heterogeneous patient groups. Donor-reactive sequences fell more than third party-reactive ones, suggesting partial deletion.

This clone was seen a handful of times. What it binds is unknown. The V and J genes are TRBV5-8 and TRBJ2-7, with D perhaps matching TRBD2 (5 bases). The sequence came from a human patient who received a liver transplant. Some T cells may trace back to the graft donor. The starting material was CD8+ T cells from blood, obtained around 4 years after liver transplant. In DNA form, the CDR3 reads TGTGCCAGCAGCCGAGGGCCAGGCCATACTTCTCACGAGCAGTACTTC. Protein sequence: CASSRGPGHTSHEQYF.